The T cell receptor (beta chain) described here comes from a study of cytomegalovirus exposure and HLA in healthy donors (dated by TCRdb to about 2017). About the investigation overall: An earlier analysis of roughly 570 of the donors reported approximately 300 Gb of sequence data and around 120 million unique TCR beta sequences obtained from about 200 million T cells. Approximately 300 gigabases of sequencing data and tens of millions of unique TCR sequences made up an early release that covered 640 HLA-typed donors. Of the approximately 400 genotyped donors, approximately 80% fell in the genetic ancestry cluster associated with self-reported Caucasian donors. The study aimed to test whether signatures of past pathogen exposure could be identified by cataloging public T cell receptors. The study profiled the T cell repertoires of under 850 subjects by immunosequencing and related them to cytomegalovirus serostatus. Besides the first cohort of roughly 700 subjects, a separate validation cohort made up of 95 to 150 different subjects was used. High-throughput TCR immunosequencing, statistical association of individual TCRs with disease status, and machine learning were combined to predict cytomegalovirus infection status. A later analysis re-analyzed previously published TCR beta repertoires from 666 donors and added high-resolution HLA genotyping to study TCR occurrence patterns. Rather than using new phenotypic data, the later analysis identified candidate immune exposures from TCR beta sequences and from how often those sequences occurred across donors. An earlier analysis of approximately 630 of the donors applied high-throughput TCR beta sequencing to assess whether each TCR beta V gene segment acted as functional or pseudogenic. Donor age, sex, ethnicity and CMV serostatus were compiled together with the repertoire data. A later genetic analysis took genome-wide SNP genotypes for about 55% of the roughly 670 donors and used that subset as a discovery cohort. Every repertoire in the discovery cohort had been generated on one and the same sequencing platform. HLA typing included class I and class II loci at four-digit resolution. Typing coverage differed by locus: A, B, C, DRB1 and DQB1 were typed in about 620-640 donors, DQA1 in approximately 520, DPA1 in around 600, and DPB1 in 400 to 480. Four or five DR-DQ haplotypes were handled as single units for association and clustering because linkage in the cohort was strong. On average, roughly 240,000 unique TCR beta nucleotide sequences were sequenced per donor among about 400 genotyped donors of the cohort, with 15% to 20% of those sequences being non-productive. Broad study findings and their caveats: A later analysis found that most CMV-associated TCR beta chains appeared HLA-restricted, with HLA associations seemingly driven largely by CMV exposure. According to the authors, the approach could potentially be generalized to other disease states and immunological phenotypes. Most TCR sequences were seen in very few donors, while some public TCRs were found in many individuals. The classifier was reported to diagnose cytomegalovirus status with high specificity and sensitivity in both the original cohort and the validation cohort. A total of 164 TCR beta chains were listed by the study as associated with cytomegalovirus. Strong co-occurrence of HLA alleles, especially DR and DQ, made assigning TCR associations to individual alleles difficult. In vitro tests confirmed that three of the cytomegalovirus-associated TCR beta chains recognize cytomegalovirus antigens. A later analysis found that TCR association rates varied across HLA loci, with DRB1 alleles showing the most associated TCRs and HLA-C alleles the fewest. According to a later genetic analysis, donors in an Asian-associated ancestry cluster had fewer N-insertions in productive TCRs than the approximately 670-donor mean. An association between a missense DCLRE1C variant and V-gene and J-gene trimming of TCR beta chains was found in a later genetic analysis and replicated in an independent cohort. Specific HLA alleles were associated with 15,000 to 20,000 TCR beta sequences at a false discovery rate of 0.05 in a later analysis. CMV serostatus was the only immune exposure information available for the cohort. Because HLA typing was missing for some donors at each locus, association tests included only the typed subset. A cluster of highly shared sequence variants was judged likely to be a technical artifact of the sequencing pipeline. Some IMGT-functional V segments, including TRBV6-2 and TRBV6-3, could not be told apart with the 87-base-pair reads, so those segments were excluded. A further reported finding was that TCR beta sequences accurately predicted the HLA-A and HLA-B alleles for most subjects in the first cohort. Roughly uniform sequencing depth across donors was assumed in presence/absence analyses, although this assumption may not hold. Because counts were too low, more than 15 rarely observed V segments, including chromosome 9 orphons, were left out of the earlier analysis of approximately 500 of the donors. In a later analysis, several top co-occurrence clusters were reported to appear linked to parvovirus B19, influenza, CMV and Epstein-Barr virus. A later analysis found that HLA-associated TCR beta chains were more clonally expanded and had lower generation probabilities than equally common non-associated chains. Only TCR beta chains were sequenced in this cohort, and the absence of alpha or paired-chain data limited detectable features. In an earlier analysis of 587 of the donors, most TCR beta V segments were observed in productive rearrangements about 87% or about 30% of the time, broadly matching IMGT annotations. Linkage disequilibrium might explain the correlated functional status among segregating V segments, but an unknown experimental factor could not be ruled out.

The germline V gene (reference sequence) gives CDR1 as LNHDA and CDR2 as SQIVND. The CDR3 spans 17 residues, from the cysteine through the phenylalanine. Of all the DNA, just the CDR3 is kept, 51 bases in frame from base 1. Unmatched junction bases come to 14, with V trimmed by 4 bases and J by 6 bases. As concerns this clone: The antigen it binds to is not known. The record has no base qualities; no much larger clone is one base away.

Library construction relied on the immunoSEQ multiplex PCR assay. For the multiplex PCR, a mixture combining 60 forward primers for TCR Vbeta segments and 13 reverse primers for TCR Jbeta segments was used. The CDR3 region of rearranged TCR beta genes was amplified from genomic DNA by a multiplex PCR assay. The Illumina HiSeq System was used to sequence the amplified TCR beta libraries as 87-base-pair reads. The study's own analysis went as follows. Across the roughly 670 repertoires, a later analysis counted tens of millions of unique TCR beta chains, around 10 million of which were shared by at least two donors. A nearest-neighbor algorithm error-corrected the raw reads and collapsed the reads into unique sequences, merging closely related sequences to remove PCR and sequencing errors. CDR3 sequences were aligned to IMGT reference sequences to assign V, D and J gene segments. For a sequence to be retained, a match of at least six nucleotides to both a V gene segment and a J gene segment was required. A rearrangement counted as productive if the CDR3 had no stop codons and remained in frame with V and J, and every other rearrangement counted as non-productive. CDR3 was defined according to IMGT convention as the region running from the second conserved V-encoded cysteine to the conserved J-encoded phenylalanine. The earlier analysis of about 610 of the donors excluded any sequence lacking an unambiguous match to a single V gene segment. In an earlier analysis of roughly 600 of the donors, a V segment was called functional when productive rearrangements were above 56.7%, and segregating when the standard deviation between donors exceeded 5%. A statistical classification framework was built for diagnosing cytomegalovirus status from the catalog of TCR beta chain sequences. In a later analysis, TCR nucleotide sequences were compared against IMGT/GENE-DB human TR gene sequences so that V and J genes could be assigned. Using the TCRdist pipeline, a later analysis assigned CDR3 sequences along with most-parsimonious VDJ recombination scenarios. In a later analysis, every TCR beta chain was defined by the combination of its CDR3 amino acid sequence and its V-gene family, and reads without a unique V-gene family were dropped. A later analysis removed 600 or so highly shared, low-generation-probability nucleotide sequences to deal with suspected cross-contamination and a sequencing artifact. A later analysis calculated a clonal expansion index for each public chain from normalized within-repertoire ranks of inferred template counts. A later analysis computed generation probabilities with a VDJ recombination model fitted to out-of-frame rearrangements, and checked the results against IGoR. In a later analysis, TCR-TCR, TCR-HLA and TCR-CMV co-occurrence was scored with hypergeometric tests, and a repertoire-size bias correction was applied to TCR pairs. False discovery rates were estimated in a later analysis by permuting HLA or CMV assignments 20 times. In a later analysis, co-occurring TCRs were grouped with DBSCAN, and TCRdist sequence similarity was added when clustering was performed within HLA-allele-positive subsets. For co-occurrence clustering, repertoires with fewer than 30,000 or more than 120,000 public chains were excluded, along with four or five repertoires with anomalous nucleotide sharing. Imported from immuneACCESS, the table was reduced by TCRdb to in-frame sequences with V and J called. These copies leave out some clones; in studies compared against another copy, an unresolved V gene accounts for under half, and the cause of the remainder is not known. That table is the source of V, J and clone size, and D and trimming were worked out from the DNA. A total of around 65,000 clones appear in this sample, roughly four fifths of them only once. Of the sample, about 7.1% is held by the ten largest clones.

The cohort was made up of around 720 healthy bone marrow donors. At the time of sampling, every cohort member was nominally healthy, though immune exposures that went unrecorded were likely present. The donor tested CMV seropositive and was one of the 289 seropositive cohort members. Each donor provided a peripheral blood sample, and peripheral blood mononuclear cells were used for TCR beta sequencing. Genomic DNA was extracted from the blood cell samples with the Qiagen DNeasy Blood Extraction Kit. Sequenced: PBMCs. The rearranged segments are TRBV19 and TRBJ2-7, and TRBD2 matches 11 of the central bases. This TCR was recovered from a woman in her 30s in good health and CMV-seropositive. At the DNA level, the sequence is TGTGCCAGTAGTACGAATGGGCTAGCGGGAGGAGTAGCCGAGCAGTACTTC. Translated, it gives CASSTNGLAGGVAEQYF. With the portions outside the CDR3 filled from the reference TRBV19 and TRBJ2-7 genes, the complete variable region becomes DGGITQSPKYLFRKEGQNVTLSCEQNLNHDAMYWYRQDPGQGLRLIYYSQIVNDFQKGDIAEGYSVSREKKESFPLTVTSAQKNPTAFYLCASSTNGLAGGVAEQYFGPGTRLTVT.